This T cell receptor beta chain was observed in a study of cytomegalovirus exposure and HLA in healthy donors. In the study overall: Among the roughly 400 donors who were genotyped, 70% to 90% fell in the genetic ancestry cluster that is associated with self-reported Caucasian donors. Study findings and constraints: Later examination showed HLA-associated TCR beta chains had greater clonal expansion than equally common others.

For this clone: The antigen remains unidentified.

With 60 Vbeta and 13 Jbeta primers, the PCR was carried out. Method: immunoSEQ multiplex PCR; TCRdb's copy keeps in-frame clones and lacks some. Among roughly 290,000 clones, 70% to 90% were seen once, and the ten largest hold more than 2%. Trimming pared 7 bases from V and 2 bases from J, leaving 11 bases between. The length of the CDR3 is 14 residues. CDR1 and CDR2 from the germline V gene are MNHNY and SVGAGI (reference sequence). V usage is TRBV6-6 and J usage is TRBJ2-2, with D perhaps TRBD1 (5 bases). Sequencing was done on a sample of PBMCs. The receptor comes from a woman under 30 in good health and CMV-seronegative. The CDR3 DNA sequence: TGTGCCAGCATAGACAGAACTAACACCGGGGAGCTGTTTTTT. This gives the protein CASIDRTNTGELFF.